The present TCR beta chain was sequenced within a study of T cells in localized non-small cell lung cancer. The repertoire was sequenced with immunoSEQ multiplex PCR; TCRdb's copy has only in-frame clones and lacks some. The repertoire includes 20,000 to 30,000 clones, less than 90% of them detected once, and about 1.1% sits in the top ten. Germline CDR1 reads SGHDN; CDR2 reads FVKESK. CDR3 length: 16 amino acids. Trimming cost V 1 base and J 2 bases, with 11 bases left between them. The sequence derives from a woman aged 35 to 75 with stage I lung adenocarcinoma. The sequencing used peripheral blood, collected before any cancer treatment. This sequence joins TRBV14 and TRBJ1-4, with D possibly TRBD1 on 6 matching bases. The CDR3 protein is CASSQGGPGTNEKLFF. CDR3 coding DNA: TGTGCCAGCAGCCAAGGGGGGCCTGGTACTAATGAAAAACTGTTTTTT.